This TCR beta chain was obtained from a study of T-cell reconstitution after alpha-beta-depleted transplantation in children. This clonotype was counted between two and nine times. Unique molecular identifiers tagged the TCRbeta library. MiXCR, applied by TCRdb to the PCR reads, yields one record per CDR3 protein. The table includes some 390,000 distinct CDR3 sequences, around 21% detected once. V was clipped by 6 bases and J by 5 bases, with 12 bases between them. This CDR3 spans 13 amino acids. Germline lookup yields CDR1 MNHNY and CDR2 SVGAGI (reference sequence). The rearrangement uses TRBV6-6 and TRBJ2-3, with D unresolved. The sequencing used PBMCs from the stem cell graft donor, collected from the stem cell graft. This receptor was identified in a human donor who donated a stem cell graft to a child with acute myeloid leukemia. CDR3: CASSLWVGDTQYF. CDR3 coding DNA: TGTGCCAGCAGCCTGTGGGTGGGAGATACGCAGTATTTT.